These T cell receptor beta chains were read from a single sample in a study of radiotherapy plus CTLA-4 blockade in lung cancer. Sequencing used immunoSEQ multiplex PCR; TCRdb keeps in-frame clones, though not all of them. The sample yields roughly 62,000 clones, 60% to 80% seen once. Sequences were derived from peripheral blood, sampled from a patient treated with radiotherapy plus ipilimumab. The source is a human donor with non-small cell lung cancer who had a complete response to radiotherapy plus ipilimumab. CDR3s include the opening cysteine and the closing phenylalanine or tryptophan. The order of the fields is CDR3 protein, CDR3 DNA, J gene, V gene, D gene, clone size, CDR3 length. The D gene is left open where the match is weak. Clone size is stated in some rows and not others, as once, few, many or a class when expanded.

CASSSGDQPQHF	TGCGCCAGCAGCTCAGGAGATCAGCCCCAGCATTTT	TRBJ1-5	TRBV4-3	NA	once	12
CASSLEGVNTEAFF	TGTGCCAGCAGCTTAGAGGGAGTGAACACTGAAGCTTTCTTT	TRBJ1-1	TRBV7-9	NA	few	14
CASKASGGTNYEQYF	TGTGCCAGCAAGGCTAGCGGGGGGACCAACTACGAGCAGTACTTC	TRBJ2-7	TRBV5-4	TRBD2	NA	15
CASSQDVSQHYGYTF	TGCGCCAGCAGCCAAGATGTGAGCCAGCACTATGGCTACACCTTC	TRBJ1-2	TRBV4-3	NA	NA	15
CASSSSMGTEAFF	TGTGCCAGCTCAAGTTCAATGGGTACTGAAGCTTTCTTT	TRBJ1-1	TRBV18	NA	NA	13
CASSPSTVGTDTQYF	TGTGCTAGCAGCCCGTCGACGGTAGGCACAGATACGCAGTATTTT	TRBJ2-3	TRBV7-7	NA	NA	15
CASSSLGTRRRTGELFF	TGTGCCAGCAGCTCCTTAGGGACTAGACGGCGCACCGGGGAGCTGTTTTTT	TRBJ2-2	TRBV5-6	TRBD2	NA	17
CASFRGLPQETQYF	TGCGCCAGCTTCAGGGGGTTACCCCAAGAGACCCAGTACTTC	TRBJ2-5	TRBV10-2	TRBD1	NA	14
CASSPGGQDNEKLFF	TGTGCCAGCAGCCCTGGGGGGCAGGATAATGAAAAACTGTTTTTT	TRBJ1-4	TRBV7-9	NA	few	15
CASSQVENSPLHF	TGCGCCAGCAGCCAAGTTGAGAATTCACCCCTCCACTTT	TRBJ1-6	TRBV4-1	NA	NA	13
CASSPTTGGVETQYF	TGCGCCAGCAGCCCAACGACAGGGGGCGTGGAGACCCAGTACTTC	TRBJ2-5	TRBV4-1	TRBD1	NA	15
CASSIVFRAKDEKRGQPQHF	TGTGCCAGTAGTATCGTCTTCCGGGCCAAGGACGAAAAACGGGGTCAGCCCCAGCATTTT	TRBJ1-5	TRBV19	NA	few	20
CASGKAGTSNEQFF	TGCGCCAGCGGGAAGGCCGGGACTAGCAATGAGCAGTTCTTC	TRBJ2-1	TRBV10-1	TRBD2	NA	14
CASRSGTHYGYTF	TGTGCCAGCAGATCCGGGACCCACTATGGCTACACCTTC	TRBJ1-2	TRBV28	NA	NA	13
CASKAGTSGSPNTGELFF	TGTGCCAGTAAGGCTGGGACTAGCGGGAGTCCTAACACCGGGGAGCTGTTTTTT	TRBJ2-2	TRBV19	TRBD2	NA	18
CATSRGSGSMNTGELFF	TGTGCCACCAGCAGAGGTAGCGGGAGCATGAACACCGGGGAGCTGTTTTTT	TRBJ2-2	TRBV15	TRBD2	few	17
CASGGSGSSYNEQFF	TGTGCCAGCGGGGGTAGCGGGAGCTCCTACAATGAGCAGTTCTTC	TRBJ2-1	TRBV2	TRBD2	once	15
CAWSFDRDGTGELFF	TGTGCCTGGAGTTTCGACAGGGACGGCACCGGGGAGCTGTTTTTT	TRBJ2-2	TRBV30	TRBD1	once	15
CASSYQGPYGYTF	TGTGCCAGCAGCTACCAGGGCCCCTATGGCTACACCTTC	TRBJ1-2	TRBV7-2	NA	NA	13
CASSKRAVGQGTPVATNEKLFF	NA	TRBJ1-4	TRBV21-1	NA	NA	22
CASSYRQGQLLPYEQYF	TGCGCCAGCAGCTATCGACAGGGTCAATTACTTCCTTACGAGCAGTACTTC	TRBJ2-7	TRBV5-1	TRBD1	NA	17
CASSLVGQAYEQYF	TGTGCCAGCAGCTTGGTGGGACAGGCCTACGAGCAGTACTTC	TRBJ2-7	TRBV5-5	TRBD1	NA	14
CASSLTGVGTSEQYF	TGTGCCAGTAGCCTAACAGGGGTGGGGACCTCCGAGCAGTACTTC	TRBJ2-7	TRBV19	TRBD1	NA	15
CAWSVTAGETEAFF	TGTGCCTGGAGTGTGACAGCTGGTGAGACTGAAGCTTTCTTT	TRBJ1-1	TRBV30	NA	NA	14
CAISHRGDTGNTIYF	TGTGCCATCAGTCACAGGGGGGACACTGGAAACACCATATATTTT	TRBJ1-3	TRBV10-3	TRBD1	NA	15
CASNKDGTGSGYTF	TGTGCCAGCAACAAAGACGGGACAGGGTCTGGCTACACCTTC	TRBJ1-2	TRBV6-5	TRBD1	NA	14
CASSGVLQGFGGYTF	TGTGCCAGCAGCGGGGTGCTTCAGGGATTCGGTGGCTACACCTTC	TRBJ1-2	TRBV28	NA	few	15
CASSFQEEDTQYF	TGTGCCAGCAGCTTCCAGGAAGAAGATACGCAGTATTTT	TRBJ2-3	TRBV7-6	NA	NA	13
CASSPASAGTGELFF	TGTGCCAGTAGCCCAGCAAGCGCGGGCACCGGGGAGCTGTTTTTT	TRBJ2-2	TRBV19	NA	NA	15
CATSREGRAGGRGQETQYF	TGTGCCACCAGCAGGGAGGGGCGAGCGGGGGGTCGAGGGCAAGAGACCCAGTACTTC	TRBJ2-5	TRBV15	TRBD2	few	19
CASSFRIYGYTF	TGTGCCAGCAGCTTTCGGATCTATGGCTACACCTTC	TRBJ1-2	TRBV7-9	NA	NA	12
CASSITGESYEQYF	TGTGCCAGTAGTATTACTGGTGAGTCCTACGAGCAGTACTTC	TRBJ2-7	TRBV19	NA	NA	14
CSVGGGVGTDTQYF	TGCAGCGTTGGAGGGGGAGTTGGCACAGATACGCAGTATTTT	TRBJ2-3	TRBV29-1	NA	NA	14
CASSLNVYYEKLFF	TGTGCCAGCAGCTTGAACGTCTACTATGAAAAACTGTTTTTT	TRBJ1-4	TRBV5-6	NA	NA	14
CASSTTGGGKETQYF	TGTGCCAGCAGCACTACAGGGGGCGGAAAAGAGACCCAGTACTTC	TRBJ2-5	TRBV9	TRBD1	NA	15
CASSPGQGVVSGANVLTF	TGCGCCAGCAGTCCGGGACAGGGAGTTGTGTCCGGGGCCAACGTCCTGACTTTC	TRBJ2-6	TRBV10-2	TRBD1	NA	18
CATSSGQVNQPQHF	TGTGCCACCAGCAGCGGACAAGTCAATCAGCCCCAGCATTTT	TRBJ1-5	TRBV15	NA	NA	14
CASSPQLEAFF	TGTGCCAGCTCACCTCAGCTCGAAGCTTTCTTT	TRBJ1-1	TRBV18	NA	NA	11
CASSWDRTGEKLFF	TGTGCCAGCAGTTGGGACAGGACGGGTGAAAAACTGTTTTTT	TRBJ1-4	TRBV27	TRBD1	NA	14
CAWILAGGSSGANVLTF	TGTGCCTGGATACTAGCGGGAGGATCCTCTGGGGCCAACGTCCTGACTTTC	TRBJ2-6	TRBV30	TRBD2	NA	17
CASSLGGVGDTQYF	TGTGCCAGCAGCTTGGGAGGGGTTGGAGATACGCAGTATTTT	TRBJ2-3	TRBV5-4	NA	NA	14
CASSYHGGNYEQYF	TGTGCCAGCAGTTACCACGGGGGGAACTACGAGCAGTACTTC	TRBJ2-7	TRBV6-6	TRBD2	NA	14
CAISESQGGNGYTF	TGTGCCATCAGTGAATCTCAGGGGGGTAATGGCTACACCTTC	TRBJ1-2	TRBV10-3	TRBD1	NA	14
CASSPRDSTDTQYF	TGTGCCAGCAGCCCTCGGGATTCCACAGATACGCAGTATTTT	TRBJ2-3	TRBV9	NA	NA	14
CAIQAVDRGWENTEAFF	TGTGCCATCCAAGCCGTTGACAGGGGATGGGAAAACACTGAAGCTTTCTTT	TRBJ1-1	TRBV10-3	TRBD1	NA	17
CASSYSGGLGQPQHF	TGTGCCAGCAGTTACTCAGGGGGGCTCGGTCAGCCCCAGCATTTT	TRBJ1-5	TRBV6-6	NA	NA	15
CASRDGTAIQETQYF	TGTGCCAGCAGGGACGGGACAGCGATTCAAGAGACCCAGTACTTC	TRBJ2-5	TRBV7-9	TRBD1	NA	15
CAISEGSPNQPQHF	TGTGCCATCAGTGAGGGCAGTCCTAATCAGCCCCAGCATTTT	TRBJ1-5	TRBV10-3	NA	NA	14
CASSLYGGGLNTGELFF	TGTGCCAGCAGCTTATATGGGGGAGGCCTGAACACCGGGGAGCTGTTTTTT	TRBJ2-2	TRBV11-2	NA	NA	17
CASSVKNGVGYTF	TGTGCCAGCAGCGTCAAGAACGGGGTTGGCTACACCTTC	TRBJ1-2	TRBV9	NA	NA	13
CASSHRDEQYF	TGTGCCAGCAGCCATCGGGACGAGCAGTACTTC	TRBJ2-7	TRBV14	NA	few	11
CASSADSNTEAFF	TGTGCCAGCTCAGCGGACAGTAACACTGAAGCTTTCTTT	TRBJ1-1	TRBV18	NA	NA	13
CASSLGPGGYNEQFF	TGTGCCAGCAGTTTAGGGCCAGGGGGATACAATGAGCAGTTCTTC	TRBJ2-1	TRBV28	TRBD1	NA	15
CASSRRQGVPYEQYF	TGTGCCAGTAGTAGACGACAGGGTGTCCCCTACGAGCAGTACTTC	TRBJ2-7	TRBV19	TRBD1	few	15
CAIAVSSYNEQFF	TGTGCCATCGCGGTGAGCTCCTACAATGAGCAGTTCTTC	TRBJ2-1	TRBV7-8	NA	NA	13